Presented here are 8 T cell receptor beta chains from one specimen sequenced in a study of CD8 T cells in ankylosing spondylitis. TCRdb ran MiXCR on the 5' RACE reads and lists one entry per CDR3 protein. The sample shows about 330,000 distinct CDR3 sequences, 7% to 9% of them seen only once. Study findings and constraints: Roughly eight highly homologous variants made up a TCR beta motif that seemed to typify ankylosing spondylitis blood.

Antigen specificity for these receptors is unknown. Sequencing used blood, either unsorted or a sorted T cell fraction (not recorded which). These receptors came from a male donor with ankylosing spondylitis.

This clonotype was seen only a few times. The rearrangement joins TRBV25-1 to TRBJ2-1; 11 nucleotides match TRBD2. V lost 0 bases and J lost 0; bases outside the gene matches: 10. CDR1 is MGHDK and CDR2 is SYGVNS in the germline V gene. This CDR3 has 20 amino acids. In DNA, the CDR3 is TGTGCCAGCAGTGAATATGGAGCTAGCGGGGGGCGAAGCTCCTACAATGAGCAGTTCTTC. Residues: CASSEYGASGGRSSYNEQFF.

This clonotype was seen many times. The chain has TRBV29-1 and TRBJ2-1; TRBD2 agrees at 8 bases. CDR1 and CDR2 (germline): SQVTM, ANQGSEA. There are 14 residues in the CDR3. The trim removed 2 bases at V and 8 bases at J, leaving 8 bases unmatched. CDR3 loop: CSVEHGRAGDEQFF. CDR3 sequence (DNA): TGCAGCGTTGAACACGGGAGGGCCGGGGATGAGCAGTTCTTC.

In its sample, this clonotype was seen many times. The chain uses TRBV7-9 and TRBJ2-5; D not certain. This CDR3 comprises 12 residues. Looked up from germline, CDR1 is SEHNR and CDR2 is FQNEAQ (reference sequence). Trimming stripped 5 bases from V and 5 bases from J, with 9 bases between. The CDR3 bases are TGTGCCAGCAGCCTAGGGCCGGAGACCCAGTACTTC. It encodes CASSLGPETQYF.

This clonotype was observed many times. The rearrangement uses TRBV7-2 and TRBJ1-5; the D is unclear. V lost 3 bases and J lost 5, with 8 bases in between. Per the germline V gene, CDR1 is SGHTA and CDR2 is FQGNSA. The CDR3 is 13 residues long. The CDR3 DNA follows: TGTGCCAGCAGCTTCCTCCGAGATCAGCCCCAGCATTTT. The encoded protein is CASSFLRDQPQHF.

This clonotype was counted at least ten times. The chain employs TRBV7-9 and TRBJ2-1; D gene ambiguous. Germline CDR1 is SEHNR and CDR2 is FQNEAQ (reference sequence). The CDR3 is made up of 15 amino acids. Trimming cost V 1 base and J 4 bases, with 11 bases left between them. The CDR3 is CASSLVKPPYNEQFF. For the CDR3, the DNA is TGTGCCAGCAGCTTAGTGAAGCCCCCGTACAATGAGCAGTTCTTC.

This clonotype was picked up a small number of times. The V call is TRBV7-3, the J call TRBJ2-3; no clear D gene. The germline CDR1 and CDR2 sequences are SGHTA and FQGTGA. The CDR3 totals 16 residues. V shed 5 bases and J shed 6 bases, with 21 bases lying between them. The CDR3 bases are TGTGCCAGCAGCCTCACCCCGGGTGGGTCTAGGGATACGCAGTATTTT. Translated: CASSLTPGGSRDTQYF.

This clonotype has a count of ten or more. The CDR3 is CASSLSGRANQPQHF. The CDR3, as DNA: TGTGCCAGCAGCTTATCGGGCAGGGCCAATCAGCCCCAGCATTTT. V is TRBV11-2 and J is TRBJ1-5, with D tentatively TRBD1 (5 bases). This CDR3 region has 15 residues. Germline CDR1 is SGHAT and CDR2 is FQNNGV. Trimming removed 2 bases from V and 3 bases from J, with 11 bases in between.

This clonotype was recorded many times. A read error may account for a junction end that differs from germline. The chain employs TRBV4-3 and TRBJ2-7, with D uncertain. There are 14 residues in the CDR3. The germline V gene has CDR1 LGHNA and CDR2 YSLEER. CDR3 loop: CASSQDPSSYEQYF. The CDR3 DNA sequence: TGTGCCAGCAGCCAAGATCCGAGCTCCTACGAGCAGTACTTC.